The 25 T cell receptor beta chains reported below all come from one sample, sequenced in a study of cytomegalovirus exposure and HLA in healthy donors. PCR primers comprised 60 Vbeta and 13 Jbeta primers. Data came from immunoSEQ multiplex PCR; TCRdb stores just in-frame clones and leaves some out. The sample holds about 160,000 clones; 60% to 80% are singletons and the top ten take over 1.1%. The source material was PBMCs. Every receptor here comes from a man between 60 and 75 years old in good health and CMV-seronegative.

Only one count was recorded for this clone. The chain couples TRBV5-8 to TRBJ2-2; TRBD1 matches 8 bases. The CDR3 is 16 residues long. The germline CDR1 and CDR2 sequences are SGHTS and YDEGEE. After removal of 4 bases from V and 3 bases from J, the junction contained 8 bases not matched to a gene. The CDR3 nucleotides are TGTGCCAGCAGCGCTACAGGGGGATGGGACACCGGGGAGCTGTTTTTT. This sequence encodes CASSATGGWDTGELFF.

The CDR3 sequence is CASSSLAGGPTGELFF. In DNA form, the CDR3 reads TGTGCCAGCAGCTCGCTAGCGGGAGGGCCCACCGGGGAGCTGTTTTTT. The chain carries TRBV7-6 and TRBJ2-2; 12 bases map to TRBD2. The CDR3 loop spans 16 amino acids. Per germline, CDR1 SGHVS and CDR2 FNYEAQ. J gave up 4 bases and V 4 bases, and 4 bases lay outside the gene matches. The variable domain in full, completed from reference TRBV7-6 and TRBJ2-2, reads GAGVSQSPRYKVTKRGQDVALRCDPISGHVSLYWYRQALGQGPEFLTYFNYEAQQDKSGLPNDRFSAERPEGSISTLTIQRTEQRDSAMYRCASSSLAGGPTGELFFGEGSRLTVL.

V and J are TRBV28 and TRBJ2-5; 8 bases are shared with TRBD2. The CDR3 is 14 amino acids. The germline V gene encodes CDR1 MDHEN and CDR2 SYDVKM. The V and J ends lost 3 bases and 4 bases, in that order; junction bases with no gene match: 4. The CDR3, as DNA: TGTGCCAGCAGTTTTCAACGGGGGGGAGAGACCCAGTACTTC. Protein product: CASSFQRGGETQYF.

This clone was detected a few times. V gene TRBV19 combines with J gene TRBJ2-7, with a weak D call TRBD2 (6 bases). The germline gives CDR1 LNHDA, CDR2 SQIVND (reference sequence). The CDR3 is made up of 15 amino acids. Trimming took 0 bases from V and 3 from J, leaving 12 bases between them. The CDR3 DNA sequence: TGTGCCAGTAGTATAGATGGGGCCGGGGGCTACGAGCAGTACTTC. Translation: CASSIDGAGGYEQYF.

CDR3 loop: CASSIEGLAGTDSYNEQFF. The DNA of the CDR3 is TGTGCCAGTAGTATAGAGGGACTAGCGGGAACCGACTCCTACAATGAGCAGTTCTTC. The chain uses TRBV19 and TRBJ2-1, with 13 bases lining up with TRBD2. CDR1 is LNHDA and CDR2 is SQIVND in the germline V gene (reference sequence). The CDR3 is 19 residues long. V was pared by 0 bases and J by 0 bases, with 5 bases of the junction left unmatched.

This chain links TRBV6-1 with TRBJ1-4; TRBD1 aligns across 9 bases. This CDR3 spans 15 amino acids. The ends lost 1 base at V and 8 bases at J; junction bases unmatched: 5. Germline assignment: CDR1 MNHNS and CDR2 SASEGT. CDR3 sequence reads: CASSEVTGGSEKLFF. In DNA form, the CDR3 reads TGTGCCAGCAGTGAAGTGACAGGGGGTTCGGAAAAACTGTTTTTT.

The rearrangement joins TRBV7-6 to TRBJ2-5, with D tentatively TRBD1 (6 bases). Germline CDR1 reads SGHVS; CDR2 reads FNYEAQ. This CDR3 comprises 14 residues. Trimming left V 5 bases short and J 5 bases short, with 15 bases between. This CDR3 reads CASSPQAGVETQYF. The CDR3 nucleotides read TGTGCCAGCAGCCCCCAGGCAGGGGTGGAGACCCAGTACTTC.

This clone was seen a single time. The rearrangement joins TRBV2 to TRBJ1-1, with D unclear. CDR3 size: 12 residues. Germline V CDR1 and CDR2: SNHLY, FYNNEI. The V end was cut by 7 bases, the J end by 7 bases, with 13 bases between. The CDR3 DNA sequence: TGTGCCAGCACCTCCGCGGCTGTTGAAGCTTTCTTT. Its translation: CASTSAAVEAFF.

The V gene is TRBV27, the J gene TRBJ2-5; no definite D call. The J call is in doubt because the DNA end fits TRBJ2-7 better. In germline, CDR1 is MNHEY, CDR2 SMNVEV (reference sequence). The CDR3 loop spans 14 amino acids. CDR3 protein: CASSWSLRGYEQYF. The CDR3 DNA follows: TGTGCCAGCAGTTGGAGTCTGAGAGGCTACGAGCAGTACTTC.

The chain couples TRBV7-2 to TRBJ1-3; no definite D call. Germline-derived CDR1 and CDR2 are SGHTA and FQGNSA. This CDR3 is 16 amino acids long. V was clipped by 1 base and J by 2 bases, with 12 bases between them. The CDR3 DNA follows: TGTGCCAGCAGCTTAGAGGCGGTCAGCACTGGAAACACCATATATTTT. Protein product: CASSLEAVSTGNTIYF.

This sequence joins TRBV7-8 and TRBJ1-2; D is unclear. The germline V and J ends were trimmed by 9 bases and 7 bases, with 15 bases remaining between them. The CDR3 sequence is 12 residues long. Germline V gene sequence: CDR1 SGHVS, CDR2 FQNEAQ. The CDR3 DNA sequence: TGTGCCAGTGGTACAGCCCGGGGTGGCTACACCTTC. Translation gives CASGTARGGYTF.

This clone appeared once. The chain uses TRBV19 and TRBJ1-2, with TRBD1 identical over 8 bases. Germline CDR1 reads LNHDA; CDR2 reads SQIVND (reference sequence). Trimming cost V 3 bases and J 2 bases; bases outside gene matches: 2. CDR3 length equals 14 residues. The CDR3: CASSIQGANYGYTF. In nucleotides, the CDR3 is TGTGCCAGTAGTATTCAGGGGGCCAACTATGGCTACACCTTC.

The chain carries TRBV9 and TRBJ2-7, with 7 bases lining up with TRBD2. CDR1 is SGDLS, CDR2 YYNGEE, per germline. Losses at the gene ends were 1 base for V and 2 bases for J; bases not matched to a gene: 6. The CDR3 consists of 15 residues. In nucleotides, the CDR3 is TGTGCCAGCAGCGTAATGCCCGGACTAGCCTACGAGCAGTACTTC. This codes for CASSVMPGLAYEQYF.

In its sample, this clone was seen a few times. This chain joins TRBV5-6 and TRBJ2-5, with 9 bases lining up with TRBD2. CDR1 is SGHDT and CDR2 is YYEEEE in the germline V gene. V lost 4 bases, J lost 5 bases, and 6 bases stayed unmatched. CDR3 length equals 14 residues. The CDR3 here is CASSPPGLAETQYF. The DNA of the CDR3 is TGTGCCAGCAGCCCACCGGGACTAGCTGAGACCCAGTACTTC.

The chain has TRBV6-1 and TRBJ2-7; D might be TRBD1 (5 bases). The V and J ends lost 4 bases and 0 bases respectively, with 13 bases between them. Germline V CDR1 and CDR2: MNHNS, SASEGT. This CDR3 is 15 amino acids long. The CDR3 region is CASSVSWGPSYEQYF. CDR3 DNA sequence: TGTGCCAGCAGTGTCTCATGGGGCCCCTCCTACGAGCAGTACTTC.

This clone was counted a single time. The chain recombines TRBV9 with TRBJ2-1; 9 bases agree with TRBD2. V shed 4 bases, J shed 4 bases, and the junction held 6 bases outside the gene matches. CDR3 length: 15 residues. Germline CDR1 and CDR2: SGDLS and YYNGEE. CDR3 protein: CASSPRLAEYNEQFF. The CDR3 coding sequence is TGTGCCAGCAGCCCCCGACTAGCGGAGTACAATGAGCAGTTCTTC.

The chain has TRBV2 and TRBJ1-1, with TRBD1 matching over 8 bases. Germline V gives CDR1 SNHLY, CDR2 FYNNEI. With V trimmed by 6 bases and J by 4 bases, 7 bases remained unmatched. The CDR3 sequence is 14 residues long. CDR3 DNA: TGTGCCAGCAGCGGGACAGGTAGGGGCACTGAAGCTTTCTTT. Residues: CASSGTGRGTEAFF. Together with reference TRBV2 and TRBJ1-1, the CDR3 gives the full variable domain: EPEVTQTPSHQVTQMGQEVILRCVPISNHLYFYWYRQILGQKVEFLVSFYNNEISEKSEIFDDQFSVERPDGSNFTLKIRSTKLEDSAMYFCASSGTGRGTEAFFGQGTRLTVV.

Only a few counts were recorded for this clone. The chain has TRBV10-1 and TRBJ2-2, with TRBD1 identical over 9 bases. J lost 1 base, V lost 0 bases, and 3 bases had no gene match. The CDR3 consists of 17 residues. The germline V gene encodes CDR1 WNHNN and CDR2 SYGVQD (reference sequence). CDR3 amino acids: CASSESQDRGNTGELFF. CDR3 DNA sequence: TGCGCCAGCAGTGAGTCGCAGGACAGGGGGAACACCGGGGAGCTGTTTTTT.

For this clone: Other DNA sequences of this sample code for an identical CDR3. The CDR3 loop is CASRATGSLGEKLFF. Written as DNA, the CDR3 is TGTGCCAGCAGGGCGACAGGTTCCCTAGGAGAAAAACTGTTTTTT. V gene TRBV7-9 combines with J gene TRBJ1-4; D is possibly TRBD1 (6 bases). Germline V gene data show CDR1 as SEHNR and CDR2 as FQNEAQ (reference sequence). The CDR3 runs 15 residues. V was shortened by 6 bases and J by 8 bases, with 19 bases between the two germline ends.

The rearrangement links TRBV5-4 to TRBJ1-1; D possibly corresponds to TRBD1 (5 bases). The germline V gene encodes CDR1 SGHNT and CDR2 YYREEE (reference sequence). The CDR3 has 14 residues. Trimming pared 3 bases from V and 0 bases from J, leaving 9 bases between. The DNA for the CDR3 is TGTGCCAGCAGCTCGACAGTTATGAACACTGAAGCTTTCTTT. This sequence encodes CASSSTVMNTEAFF.

The CDR3 region has the DNA TGCAGCGTAGACGACAGGAACACTGAAGCTTTCTTT. Translated: CSVDDRNTEAFF. The chain carries TRBV29-1 and TRBJ1-1, with D possibly matching TRBD1 (5 bases). The CDR3 consists of 12 residues. Per the germline V gene, CDR1 is SQVTM and CDR2 is ANQGSEA. V shed 6 bases and J shed 1 base, with 9 bases lying between them.

The chain uses TRBV11-2 and TRBJ1-3; D perhaps matches TRBD1 (5 bases). Trimming pared 5 bases from V and 4 bases from J, leaving 18 bases between. The CDR3 loop spans 16 amino acids. Germline V gene sequence: CDR1 SGHAT, CDR2 FQNNGV. CDR3 sequence: CASSITGTRTGNTIYF. In DNA, the CDR3 is TGTGCCAGCAGCATAACCGGGACTCGGACCGGAAACACCATATATTTT. Together with reference TRBV11-2 and TRBJ1-3, the CDR3 gives the full variable domain: EAGVAQSPRYKIIEKRQSVAFWCNPISGHATLYWYQQILGQGPKLLIQFQNNGVVDDSQLPKDRFSAERLKGVDSTLKIQPAKLEDSAVYLCASSITGTRTGNTIYFGEGSWLTVV.

V and J are TRBV28 and TRBJ2-7, with D tentatively TRBD1 (6 bases). CDR3 length: 11 amino acids. The V gene lost 5 bases and the J gene lost 6 bases, with 8 bases spanning the gap. Germline lookup yields CDR1 MDHEN and CDR2 SYDVKM. CDR3 residues: CASSRTAEQYF. In nucleotides, the CDR3 is TGTGCCAGCAGTCGGACAGCCGAGCAGTACTTC.

This clone was picked up one time. The CDR3 DNA reads as TGCGCCAGCAGCCAAGATCGCGGGGGCCTAACAGGCAATCAGCCCCAGCATTTT. Protein product: CASSQDRGGLTGNQPQHF. The genes are TRBV4-1 and TRBJ1-5; maybe TRBD1 (6 bases). Germline V CDR1 and CDR2: MGHRA, YSYEKL. This CDR3 spans 18 amino acids. Trimming took off 0 bases at V and 2 bases at J, with 17 bases between the two ends.

J is TRBJ2-7 and V is TRBV13, with 10 bases lining up with TRBD2. Germline CDR1 and CDR2: PRHDT and FYEKMQ (reference sequence). V trimming: 5 bases; J trimming: 7 bases; junction bases outside the gene matches: 5. This CDR3 spans 13 amino acids. The CDR3 spells CASSPGAGGEQYF. The DNA of the CDR3 is TGTGCCAGCAGCCCCGGAGCGGGGGGGGAGCAGTACTTC.